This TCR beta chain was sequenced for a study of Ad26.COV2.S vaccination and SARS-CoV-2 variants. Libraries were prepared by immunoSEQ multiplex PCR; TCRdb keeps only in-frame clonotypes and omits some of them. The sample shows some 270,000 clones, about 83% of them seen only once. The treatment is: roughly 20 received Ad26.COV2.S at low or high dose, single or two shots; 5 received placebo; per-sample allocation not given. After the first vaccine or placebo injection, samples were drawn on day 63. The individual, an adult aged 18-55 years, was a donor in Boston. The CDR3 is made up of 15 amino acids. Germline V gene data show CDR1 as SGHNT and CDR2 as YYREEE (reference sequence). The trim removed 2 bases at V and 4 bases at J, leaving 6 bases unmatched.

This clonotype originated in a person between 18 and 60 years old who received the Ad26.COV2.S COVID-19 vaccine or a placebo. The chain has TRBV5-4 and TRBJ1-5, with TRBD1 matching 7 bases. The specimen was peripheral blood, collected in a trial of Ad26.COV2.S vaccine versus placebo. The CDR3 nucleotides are TGTGCCAGCAGCTTTGGACAGGAAAGGAATCAGCCCCAGCATTTT. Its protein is CASSFGQERNQPQHF.